The T cell receptor (beta chain) under discussion was sequenced for a study of blood T cell repertoires in COVID-19. On the study more broadly: From the United States, Italy and Spain came samples of acute and convalescent COVID-19.

This clone was detected once. The data were produced by immunoSEQ multiplex PCR, yet TCRdb's version contains in-frame clones alone and is incomplete. Among hundreds of thousands of clones, 86% were seen once, and the ten largest hold over 1.3%. This sequence was found in a woman aged 25 to 45 with active or convalescent COVID-19. The sample consisted of peripheral blood.

CDR3 sequence (DNA): TGTGCCAGCAATTACGGACTAGCGGGAGAAATTCCCAATGAGCAGTTCTTC. Its translation: CASNYGLAGEIPNEQFF. The rearrangement uses TRBV27 and TRBJ2-1; 13 bases line up with TRBD2. In germline, CDR1 is MNHEY, CDR2 SMNVEV (reference sequence). This CDR3 spans 17 amino acids. Germline trimming cut 7 bases from V and 6 bases from J; bases unmatched to any gene: 12.